This T cell receptor (beta chain) was recorded in a study of cytomegalovirus exposure and HLA in healthy donors. Study overall: Across some 400 genotyped donors, 81% landed in the Caucasian-associated ancestry cluster. Overall study findings and caveats: Among donors in an Asian-associated ancestry cluster, a later analysis reportedly found fewer N-insertions than the roughly 610-donor mean. Through in vitro validation, a few CMV-associated chains were shown to be specific for CMV antigens.

Deletions cut 6 bases from V and 4 bases from J, with 19 bases between. Germline V gene sequence: CDR1 MNHNS, CDR2 SASEGT. CDR3 length: 15 residues. The PCR made use of 60 Vbeta and 13 Jbeta primers. Sequencing was performed with immunoSEQ multiplex PCR; in TCRdb, only in-frame clones are kept and a portion is missing. Of 100,000 to 150,000 clones in the sample, 80% were seen once. These donors counted as nominally healthy when sampled, but unrecorded immune exposures were likely. The sample holds a few counts of this clone. Its antigen is undetermined. What was sequenced was PBMCs. This clonotype was sampled from a man aged 30-40 years in good health and CMV-seropositive. This chain joins TRBV6-1 and TRBJ2-7, with a tentative D call TRBD2 (6 bases). CDR3: CASRLRRDGLYEQYF. Written as DNA, the CDR3 is TGTGCCAGCAGACTAAGGAGGGACGGACTATACGAGCAGTACTTC.